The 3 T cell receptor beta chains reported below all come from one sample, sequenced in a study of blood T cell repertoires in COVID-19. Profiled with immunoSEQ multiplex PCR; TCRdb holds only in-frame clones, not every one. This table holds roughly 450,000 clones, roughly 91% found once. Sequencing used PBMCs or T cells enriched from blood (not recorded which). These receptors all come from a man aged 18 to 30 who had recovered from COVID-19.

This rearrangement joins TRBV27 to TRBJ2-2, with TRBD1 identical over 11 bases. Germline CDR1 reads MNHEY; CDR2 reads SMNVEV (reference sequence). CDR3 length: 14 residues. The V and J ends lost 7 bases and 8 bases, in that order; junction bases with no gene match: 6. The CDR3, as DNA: TGTGCCAGCAACCGGGACAGGGGGTTGGGGGAGCTGTTTTTT. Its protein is CASNRDRGLGELFF.

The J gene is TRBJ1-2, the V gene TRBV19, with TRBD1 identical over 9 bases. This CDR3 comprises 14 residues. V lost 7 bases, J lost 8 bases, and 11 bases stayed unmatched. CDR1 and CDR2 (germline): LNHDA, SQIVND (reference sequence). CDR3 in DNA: TGTGCCAGTATACCGGGGACAGGGAAAGACGGCTACACCTTC. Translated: CASIPGTGKDGYTF.

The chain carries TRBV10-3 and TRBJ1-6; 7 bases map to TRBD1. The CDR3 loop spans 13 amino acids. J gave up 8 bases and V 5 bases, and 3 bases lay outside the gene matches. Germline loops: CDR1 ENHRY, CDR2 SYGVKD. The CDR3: CAISNTGDSPLHF. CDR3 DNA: TGTGCCATCAGTAATACAGGGGATTCACCCCTCCACTTT.